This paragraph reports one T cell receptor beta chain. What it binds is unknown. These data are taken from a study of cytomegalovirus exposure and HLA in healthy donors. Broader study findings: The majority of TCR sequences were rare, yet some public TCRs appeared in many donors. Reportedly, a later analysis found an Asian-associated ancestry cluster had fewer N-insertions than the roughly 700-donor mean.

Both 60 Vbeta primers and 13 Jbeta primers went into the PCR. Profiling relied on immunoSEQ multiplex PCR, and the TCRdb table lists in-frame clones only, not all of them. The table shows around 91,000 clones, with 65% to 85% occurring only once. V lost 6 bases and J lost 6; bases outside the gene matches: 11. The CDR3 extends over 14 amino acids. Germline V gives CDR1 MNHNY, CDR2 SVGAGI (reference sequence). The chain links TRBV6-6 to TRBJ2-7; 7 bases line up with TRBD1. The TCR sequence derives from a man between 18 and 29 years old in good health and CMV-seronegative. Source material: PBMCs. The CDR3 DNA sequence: TGTGCCAGCAGCCCTACCGGGACAGCCGGCGAGCAGTACTTC. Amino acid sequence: CASSPTGTAGEQYF.